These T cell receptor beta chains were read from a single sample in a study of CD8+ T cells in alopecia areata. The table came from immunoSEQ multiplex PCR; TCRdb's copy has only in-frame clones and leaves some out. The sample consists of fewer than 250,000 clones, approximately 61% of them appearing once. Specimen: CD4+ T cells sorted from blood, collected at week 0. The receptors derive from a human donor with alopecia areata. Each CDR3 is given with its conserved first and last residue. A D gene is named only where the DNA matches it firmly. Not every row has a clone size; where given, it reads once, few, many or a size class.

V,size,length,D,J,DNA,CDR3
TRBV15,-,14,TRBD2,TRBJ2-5,TGTGCCACCAGCAGAGCGGGAGGAGGGGAGACCCAGTACTTC,CATSRAGGGETQYF
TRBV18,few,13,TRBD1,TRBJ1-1,TGTGCCAGCTCGCAGGACAGGGGCACTGAAGCTTTCTTT,CASSQDRGTEAFF
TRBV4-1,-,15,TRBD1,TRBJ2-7,TGCGCCAGCAGCCAATACAGGGGGAATGGCTACGAGCAGTACTTC,CASSQYRGNGYEQYF
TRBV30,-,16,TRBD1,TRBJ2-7,TGTGCCTGGAGTGGGGACAGGGGCCTAGGGCACTACGAGCAGTACTTC,CAWSGDRGLGHYEQYF
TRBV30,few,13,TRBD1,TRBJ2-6,TGTGCCTGGAGTTATTCTACAGGGGACGTCCTGACTTTC,CAWSYSTGDVLTF
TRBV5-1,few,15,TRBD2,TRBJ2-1,TGCGCCAGCAGCGAAAGCGGGAGCTTCTACAATGAGCAGTTCTTC,CASSESGSFYNEQFF
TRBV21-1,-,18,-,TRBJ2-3,TGTGCCAGCAGCAAAGGGCTTCGAAGGAGGATTCTCACAGATACGCAGTATTTT,CASSKGLRRRILTDTQYF
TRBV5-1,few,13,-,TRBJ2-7,TGCGCCAGCAGCTTGGAACTGTCCTACGAGCAGTACTTC,CASSLELSYEQYF
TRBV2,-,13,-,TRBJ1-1,TGTGCCAGCACTTCGGTACTAAACACTGAAGCTTTCTTT,CASTSVLNTEAFF
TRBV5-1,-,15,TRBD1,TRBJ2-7,TGCGCCAGCAGAAGATATGGGACAGGCTCCTACGAGCAGTACTTC,CASRRYGTGSYEQYF
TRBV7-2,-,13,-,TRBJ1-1,TGTGCCAGCAGCTTGGACAGGAACACTGAAGCTTTCTTT,CASSLDRNTEAFF
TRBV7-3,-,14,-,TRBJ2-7,TGTGCCAGCAGCTTAAACGGGGCAGGCGGAGAGCAGTACTTC,CASSLNGAGGEQYF
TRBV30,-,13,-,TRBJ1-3,TGTGCCTGGAGTGTACACGGGGGGAACACCATATATTTT,CAWSVHGGNTIYF
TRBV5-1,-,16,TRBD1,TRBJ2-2,TGCGCCAGCAGCTTGGGGTCGACAGGGCAGGACGGGGAGCTGTTTTTT,CASSLGSTGQDGELFF
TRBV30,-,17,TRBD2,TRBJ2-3,TGTGCCTGGACTAAAGATCGGACTAGCGGGAGGACAGATACGCAGTATTTT,CAWTKDRTSGRTDTQYF
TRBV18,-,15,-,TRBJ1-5,TGTGCCAGCTCCCTCGGGACCGGGAAGGGTCAGCCCCAGCATTTT,CASSLGTGKGQPQHF
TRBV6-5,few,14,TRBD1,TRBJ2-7,TGTGCCAGCAGTGAGTCGGACAGGGGGCGCGAGCAGTACTTC,CASSESDRGREQYF
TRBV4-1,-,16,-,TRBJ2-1,TGCGCCAGCAGCCAAGATCAGGTAGCGGCAAGGGTTGAGCAGTTCTTC,CASSQDQVAARVEQFF
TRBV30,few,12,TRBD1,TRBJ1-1,TGTGCCTGGACGGGCCCGGGACAGGAAGCTTTCTTT,CAWTGPGQEAFF
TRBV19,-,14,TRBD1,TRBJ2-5,TGTGCCAGTAAAGAAGGGACAGTTAAAGAGACCCAGTACTTC,CASKEGTVKETQYF
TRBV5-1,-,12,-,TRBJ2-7,TGCGCCAGCAGCTTGCGTGGTTACGAGCAGTACTTC,CASSLRGYEQYF
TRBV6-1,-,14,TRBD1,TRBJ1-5,TGTGCCAGCAGTGCCGCAGGGGGAGATCAGCCCCAGCATTTT,CASSAAGGDQPQHF
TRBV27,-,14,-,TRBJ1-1,TGTGCCAGCAGTTTCCGGGGGGGAAACACTGAAGCTTTCTTT,CASSFRGGNTEAFF
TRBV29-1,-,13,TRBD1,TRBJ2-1,TGCAGCGTGCTGACAGGGGTTCCCAATGAGCAGTTCTTC,CSVLTGVPNEQFF
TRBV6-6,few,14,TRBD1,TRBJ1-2,TGTGCCAGCGGAATCAGGGGGGAAGACTATGGCTACACCTTC,CASGIRGEDYGYTF
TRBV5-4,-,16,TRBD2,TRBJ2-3,TGTGCCAGCAGCGCGCCCGGGACTAGCGGGGGGAATACGCAGTATTTT,CASSAPGTSGGNTQYF
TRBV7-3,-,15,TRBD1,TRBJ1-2,TGTGCCAGCAGCTTAGGACAGGGACCGAACTATGGCTACACCTTC,CASSLGQGPNYGYTF
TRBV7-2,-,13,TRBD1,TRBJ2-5,TGTGCCAGCAGTTGGGACAGGCAAGAGACCCAGTACTTC,CASSWDRQETQYF
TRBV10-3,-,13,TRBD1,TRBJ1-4,TGTGCCATCAGCGGGACAGGCCAGAAGAAACTGTTTTTT,CAISGTGQKKLFF
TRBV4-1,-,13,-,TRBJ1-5,TGCGCCAGCAGCCGGGTTGTGAACCAGCCCCAGCATTTT,CASSRVVNQPQHF
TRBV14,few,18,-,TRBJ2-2,TGTGCCAGCAGCCAATCGATTTGGCCCCCTACGAACACCGGGGAGCTGTTTTTT,CASSQSIWPPTNTGELFF
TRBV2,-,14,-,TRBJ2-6,TGTGCCAGCAGTCGAAGATCTGGGGCCAACGTCCTGACTTTC,CASSRRSGANVLTF
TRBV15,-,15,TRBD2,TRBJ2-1,TGTGCCACCAGCAGGCTAGCGGGAGCGCCTCCCGAGCAGTTCTTC,CATSRLAGAPPEQFF
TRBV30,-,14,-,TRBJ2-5,TGTGCCTGGAGTGTACGGGACAATCAAGAGACCCAGTACTTC,CAWSVRDNQETQYF
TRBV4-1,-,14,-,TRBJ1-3,TGCGCCAGCAGCCCGGGACTAAGGGGAAACACCATATATTTT,CASSPGLRGNTIYF
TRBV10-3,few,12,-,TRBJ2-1,TGTGCCATCGGAGGCTCCTACAATGAGCAGTTCTTC,CAIGGSYNEQFF
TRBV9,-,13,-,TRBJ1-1,TGTGCCAGCAGCTCCCTGGTGGGGACAGAAGCTTTCTTT,CASSSLVGTEAFF
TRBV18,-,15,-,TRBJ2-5,TGTGCCAGCTCCCCTCGTCGGCAGAGTACAGAGACCCAGTACTTC,CASSPRRQSTETQYF
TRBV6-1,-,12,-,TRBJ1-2,TGTGCCAGCAGAGGGAGCCCCGAAGGCTACACCTTC,CASRGSPEGYTF
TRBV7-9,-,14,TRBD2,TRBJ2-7,TGTGCCAGCAGCTTTGGACTAGCAAACTACGAGCAGTACTTC,CASSFGLANYEQYF
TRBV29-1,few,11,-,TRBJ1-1,TGCAGCGTAGCGCCTCTCGCTGAAGCTTTCTTT,CSVAPLAEAFF
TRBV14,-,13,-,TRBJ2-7,TGTGCCAGCAGCCTCATCAGGGCTGACGAGCAGTACTTC,CASSLIRADEQYF
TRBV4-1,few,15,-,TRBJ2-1,TGCGCCAGCAGCCAAGGCCTAGAAGGCTACAATGAGCAGTTCTTC,CASSQGLEGYNEQFF
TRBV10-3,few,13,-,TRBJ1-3,TGTGCCATCAGTGAGTCCTTGGGAAACACCATATATTTT,CAISESLGNTIYF
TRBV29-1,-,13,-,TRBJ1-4,TGCAGCGTTGATGGGGGTATCGACGAAAAACTGTTTTTT,CSVDGGIDEKLFF